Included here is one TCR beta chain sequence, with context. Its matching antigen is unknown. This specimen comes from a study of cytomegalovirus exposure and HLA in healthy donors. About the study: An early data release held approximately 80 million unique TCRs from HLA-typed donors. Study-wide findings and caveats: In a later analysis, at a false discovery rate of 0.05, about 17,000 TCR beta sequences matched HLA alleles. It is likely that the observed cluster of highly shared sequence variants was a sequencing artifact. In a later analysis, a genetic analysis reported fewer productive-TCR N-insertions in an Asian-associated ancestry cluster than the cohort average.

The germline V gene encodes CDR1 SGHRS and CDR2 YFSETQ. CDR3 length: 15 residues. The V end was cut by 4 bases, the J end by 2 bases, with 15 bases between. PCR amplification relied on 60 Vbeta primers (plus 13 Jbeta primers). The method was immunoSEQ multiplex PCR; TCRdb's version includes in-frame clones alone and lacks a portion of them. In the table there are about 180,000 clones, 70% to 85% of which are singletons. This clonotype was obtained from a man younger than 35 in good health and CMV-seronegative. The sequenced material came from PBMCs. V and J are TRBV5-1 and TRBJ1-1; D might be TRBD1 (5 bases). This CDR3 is CASSDPGVGNTEAFF. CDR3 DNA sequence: TGCGCCAGCAGCGATCCGGGGGTTGGCAACACTGAAGCTTTCTTT.